Below, 7 T cell receptor beta chains from the same sample are listed, as sequenced in a study of blood T cell repertoires in COVID-19. Only in-frame clones appear in the TCRdb table, and some are missing; sequencing was by immunoSEQ multiplex PCR. The sample contains hundreds of thousands of clones, 65% to 85% of which appear only once. Sequenced material: peripheral blood. Receptor source: a woman aged 40 to 50 with active or convalescent COVID-19.

The CDR3 here is CASSLQGATYEQYF. For the CDR3, the DNA is TGTGCCAGCAGCCTACAGGGGGCCACCTACGAGCAGTACTTC. The chain couples TRBV7-6 to TRBJ2-7; 9 bases map to TRBD1. This CDR3 contains 14 residues. With V trimmed by 5 bases and J by 2 bases, 4 bases remained unmatched. CDR1 is SGHVS, CDR2 FNYEAQ, per germline.

The chain couples TRBV5-1 to TRBJ2-1; 13 bases align to TRBD2. Germline lookup yields CDR1 SGHRS and CDR2 YFSETQ. Trimming took 0 bases from V and 4 from J; bases not matched to a gene: 1. The CDR3 is 16 residues long. The CDR3 DNA is TGCGCCAGCAGCTTGGAACTAGCGGGGGGGTACAATGAGCAGTTCTTC. Its translation is CASSLELAGGYNEQFF.

V gene TRBV18 combines with J gene TRBJ1-4; tentatively, D is TRBD1 (5 bases). Germline-derived CDR1 and CDR2 are KGHSH and LQKENI. This CDR3 contains 15 residues. Deletions cut 6 bases from V and 3 bases from J, with 14 bases between. CDR3 nucleotides: TGTGCCAGCTCCGATATGACAGCCGCTAATGAAAAACTGTTTTTT. Protein product: CASSDMTAANEKLFF.

This chain uses TRBV9 with TRBJ2-2, with D maybe TRBD1 (6 bases). The CDR3 length is 15 residues. The germline gives CDR1 SGDLS, CDR2 YYNGEE. The V and J ends lost 4 bases and 1 base respectively, with 11 bases between them. CDR3 in amino acids: CASSPKTGNTGELFF. Written as DNA, the CDR3 is TGTGCCAGCAGCCCGAAGACAGGGAACACCGGGGAGCTGTTTTTT.

The chain links TRBV7-2 to TRBJ2-5; the match to TRBD2 covers 9 bases. The CDR3 is 15 amino acids. J gave up 5 bases and V 5 bases, and 9 bases lay outside the gene matches. Per the germline V gene, CDR1 is SGHTA and CDR2 is FQGNSA. CDR3 in DNA: TGTGCCAGCAGCGGGAATGCGGGGGGGCTTGAGACCCAGTACTTC. It is translated as CASSGNAGGLETQYF.

The CDR3 nucleotides read TGTGCCAGCAGTGAACAGCCTAGCGGGGTCTATGAGCAGTTCTTC. It yields the protein CASSEQPSGVYEQFF. The genes are TRBV2 and TRBJ2-1; TRBD2 aligns across 9 bases. Looked up from germline, CDR1 is SNHLY and CDR2 is FYNNEI. Germline trimming cut 2 bases from V and 8 bases from J; bases unmatched to any gene: 7. CDR3 size: 15 residues.

The rearrangement joins TRBV2 to TRBJ2-1; TRBD1 matches 8 bases. The V gene's germline CDR1 is SNHLY and CDR2 FYNNEI. The length of the CDR3 is 16 residues. J lost 10 bases, V lost 4 bases, and 15 bases had no gene match. This CDR3 is CASSGYETGGREEQFF. The CDR3, as DNA: TGTGCCAGCAGTGGGTATGAAACAGGGGGACGGGAGGAGCAGTTCTTC.